The T cell receptor beta chain described here comes from a study of OX40 agonist ivuxolimab in advanced cancers. Assay: immunoSEQ multiplex PCR; the TCRdb copy retains only in-frame clones and omits some. The sample has about 66,000 clones; around 82% are singletons. Germline lookup yields CDR1 SGHRS and CDR2 YFSETQ. The CDR3 has 14 amino acids. The trim removed 4 bases at V and 1 base at J, leaving 4 bases unmatched. The chain recombines TRBV5-1 with TRBJ1-1; 7 nucleotides match TRBD1. Sequenced here: CD4+ or CD8+ T cells sorted from blood, sampled in a trial of the OX40 agonist ivuxolimab. The TCR was taken from an adult with an advanced solid tumor such as melanoma, head and neck, liver or kidney cancer. The CDR3 is CASSTGTANTEAFF. The CDR3 nucleotides are TGCGCCAGCAGCACCGGGACAGCGAACACTGAAGCTTTCTTT.